This T cell receptor (beta chain) stems from a study of T-cell memory formation after mild COVID-19. Whole-study results and caveats: Researchers report contracting CD4+ clones mostly in CM and EM, with CD8+ clones in EMRA.

This clonotype was recorded a few times. Its antigen is unidentified. Trimming cost V 2 bases and J 5 bases, with 12 bases left between them. CDR1 and CDR2 from the germline V gene are MNHNY and SVGAGI (reference sequence). The CDR3 spans 14 residues. One entry per CDR3 protein, called by TCRdb with MiXCR from the 5' RACE reads. The sample holds more than 150,000 distinct CDR3 sequences, 15% to 20% seen once. Sample: PBMCs or a T cell subset sorted from them (not recorded which). J is TRBJ2-5 and V is TRBV6-6, with D possibly matching TRBD1 (5 bases). The receptor comes from a man aged 18 to 35 who had mild COVID-19 (a few samples of this study predate the infection). Cell type and time point are not known. The CDR3 is CASSYQGRSETQYF. For the CDR3, the DNA is TGTGCCAGCAGTTACCAGGGAAGAAGTGAGACCCAGTACTTC.